This section outlines one T cell receptor beta chain sequence together with its context. This sample is part of a study of blood T cell repertoires in COVID-19. Study as a whole: The United States, Italy and Spain were the sources of the acute and convalescent COVID-19 samples. Sample material is recorded as cDNA or gDNA derived from T cells, B-cell-depleted T cells, or PBMCs.

With 0 bases clipped from V and 4 bases from J, the junction kept 9 bases outside the gene matches. The CDR3 runs 19 residues. Germline V gene data show CDR1 as KGHSY and CDR2 as FQNENV. Under the authors' procedure: The assay estimated nucleated cells by amplifying reference gene primers. Using immunoSEQ multiplex PCR, the repertoire was profiled, and TCRdb retains in-frame clones only, with some absent. The DNA was the basis for D and trimming; V, J and clone size are from that table. The table has around 43,000 clones, about 80% seen once; the top ten hold around 17%. Sequenced: peripheral blood. The receptor was isolated from a man aged 65 to 85 with acute or convalescent COVID-19. The chain recombines TRBV16 with TRBJ1-6; 10 nucleotides line up with TRBD1. CDR3 DNA sequence: TGTGCCAGCAGCCAATCGACGACAGGGGGCGCAATGTATAATTCACCCCTCCACTTT. Its protein is CASSQSTTGGAMYNSPLHF.